Listed here are 8 T cell receptor beta chains from one sample, sequenced in a study of CD8 T cells in ankylosing spondylitis. Findings and caveats of the study: About 8 highly homologous variants made up a TCR beta motif, and this motif appeared characteristic of ankylosing spondylitis blood.

No antigen has been identified for these receptors. Each CDR3 protein is one row after TCRdb ran MiXCR on the 5' RACE reads. This table has 470,000 or so distinct CDR3 sequences, roughly 26% appearing once. The material sequenced was blood, either unsorted or a sorted T cell fraction (not recorded which). The receptors were gathered from a male donor with ankylosing spondylitis.

V is TRBV20-1 and J is TRBJ2-5; 7 nucleotides align to TRBD2. Germline V gives CDR1 DFQATT, CDR2 SNEGSKA (reference sequence). This CDR3 region has 14 residues. The V gene end was trimmed by 2 bases and the J gene end by 1 base; junction bases not matched to a gene: 4. CDR3 nucleotides: TGCAGTGCTAGACCCGGGGGGACCCAAGAGACCCAGTACTTC. The encoded protein is CSARPGGTQETQYF.

This clonotype was detected a few times. The chain employs TRBV3-1 and TRBJ2-3; unclear D gene. Germline CDR1 is LGHDT and CDR2 is YNNKEL (reference sequence). The CDR3 spans 15 residues. Trimming pared 0 bases from V and 2 bases from J, leaving 9 bases between. The CDR3 DNA follows: TGTGCCAGCAGCCAAGATCCCGGTCCCACAGATACGCAGTATTTT. The encoded protein is CASSQDPGPTDTQYF.

The V and J genes are TRBV7-8 and TRBJ2-3; 8 bases align to TRBD1. The germline gives CDR1 SGHVS, CDR2 FQNEAQ. V dropped 5 bases and J dropped 3; count of bases not matched to a gene: 7. CDR3 length equals 15 residues. CDR3 in DNA: TGTGCCAGCAGCAAACCCGGGACAGGAACAGATACGCAGTATTTT. Its protein is CASSKPGTGTDTQYF.

The V call is TRBV11-2, the J call TRBJ2-2; D call uncertain. Germline V gives CDR1 SGHAT, CDR2 FQNNGV. The CDR3 spans 19 residues. Trimming took 1 base from V and 5 from J, leaving 23 bases between them. This chain's CDR3 is CASSLGWTRESRKTGELFF. The CDR3 DNA reads as TGTGCCAGCAGCTTAGGATGGACCCGAGAGAGTAGAAAAACCGGGGAGCTGTTTTTT. Full variable domain (rest looked up from reference TRBV11-2 and TRBJ2-2): EAGVAQSPRYKIIEKRQSVAFWCNPISGHATLYWYQQILGQGPKLLIQFQNNGVVDDSQLPKDRFSAERLKGVDSTLKIQPAKLEDSAVYLCASSLGWTRESRKTGELFFGEGSRLTVL.

This rearrangement joins TRBV3-1 to TRBJ1-3, with D unresolved. V lost 1 base, J lost 7 bases, and 5 bases lay in between. This CDR3 comprises 12 residues. Germline V gene data show CDR1 as LGHDT and CDR2 as YNNKEL (reference sequence). CDR3 region: CASSQGENTIYF. CDR3 nucleotide sequence: TGTGCCAGCAGCCAAGGCGAGAACACCATATATTTT.

The V and J genes are TRBV5-1 and TRBJ2-7; TRBD1 is a possible D gene (6 bases). The germline CDR1 and CDR2 sequences are SGHRS and YFSETQ. V was cut by 3 bases and J by 0 bases, with 10 bases left in between. This CDR3 region has 14 residues. Here the CDR3 DNA reads TGCGCCAGCAGCTCGGAGGACAGCTCCTACGAGCAGTACTTC. It translates to CASSSEDSSYEQYF.

V gene TRBV7-2 combines with J gene TRBJ1-1, with no clear D. Germline assignment: CDR1 SGHTA and CDR2 FQGNSA. CDR3 size: 14 residues. With 1 base removed from V and 5 bases from J, the gap between germline ends came to 11 bases. CDR3: CASSLDGRGTEAFF. The CDR3 DNA sequence: TGTGCCAGCAGCTTAGATGGCCGAGGGACTGAAGCTTTCTTT.

The table lists this clonotype with many counts. This rearrangement joins TRBV6-2 or TRBV6-3 to TRBJ1-2; D uncertain. Trimming took off 7 bases at V and 13 bases at J, with 19 bases between the two ends. CDR1 and CDR2 from the germline V gene are MNHEY and SVGEGT. This CDR3 contains 12 residues. CDR3 sequence reads: CASTLRVGTLTF. DNA for the CDR3: TGTGCCAGCACCCTTCGGGTTGGAACTCTCACCTTC.